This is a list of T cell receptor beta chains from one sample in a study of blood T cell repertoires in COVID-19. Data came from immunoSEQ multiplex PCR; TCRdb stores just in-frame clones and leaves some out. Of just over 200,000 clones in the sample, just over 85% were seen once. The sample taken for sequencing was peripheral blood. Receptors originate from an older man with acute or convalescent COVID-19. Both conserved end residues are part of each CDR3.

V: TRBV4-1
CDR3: CASSQARGTDTQYF

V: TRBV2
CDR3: CASSESQLIYEQYF

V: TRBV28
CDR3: CASSSRIGTRDEQFF

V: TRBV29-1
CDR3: CSVFITEAFF

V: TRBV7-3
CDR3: CASSPWTSGGSYNEQFF

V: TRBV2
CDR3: CASRGGPNEQFF

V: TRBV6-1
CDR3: CASSEPRVRQFF

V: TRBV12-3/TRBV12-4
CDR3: CASLEGGGNIQYF

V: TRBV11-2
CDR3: CASSLGQVVGYTF

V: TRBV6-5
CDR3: CASSYRRGGYNEQFF

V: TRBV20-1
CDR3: CSAGGQTQYF

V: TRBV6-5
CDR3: CASSYRDSSTDTQYF

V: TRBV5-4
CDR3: CASSKDRGVSEAFF

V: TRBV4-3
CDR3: CASSQDLTSSGANVLTF

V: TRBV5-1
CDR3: CASSLGGRFPDTQYF

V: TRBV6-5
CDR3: CAGQLAVNTGELFF

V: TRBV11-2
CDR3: CASSRQGEADTQYF

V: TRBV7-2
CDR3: CASSLSGTSGSDTQYF

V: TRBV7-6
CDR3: CASSPLPIAGIYNEQFF

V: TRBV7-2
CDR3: CASSLELARVPYF